A single sample is the source of the 6 T cell receptor beta chains below, sequenced in a study of blood T cell repertoires in COVID-19. Libraries were prepared by immunoSEQ multiplex PCR; TCRdb keeps only in-frame clonotypes and omits some of them. Here the sample spans 150,000 to 200,000 clones, 77% being singletons. The sequenced material came from peripheral blood. The receptors shown here come from an older man with acute or convalescent COVID-19.

This chain connects TRBV18 to TRBJ1-4; 8 nucleotides align to TRBD1. Trimming removed 5 bases from V and 12 bases from J; junction bases left unmatched: 5. The CDR3 spans 12 residues. From germline, CDR1 is KGHSH and CDR2 LQKENI. The CDR3 bases are TGTGCCAGCTCATCCGACAGGGGCGAACTGTTTTTT. It encodes CASSSDRGELFF.

V usage is TRBV24-1 and J usage is TRBJ2-5, with a weak D call TRBD2 (5 bases). Germline V gene sequence: CDR1 KGHDR, CDR2 SFDVKD. With 4 bases removed from V and 5 bases from J, the gap between germline ends came to 16 bases. CDR3 length: 15 residues. In DNA form, the CDR3 reads TGTGCCACCAGTGACTCGTTGACGGGAAGGGAGACCCAGTACTTC. This gives the protein CATSDSLTGRETQYF.

There are a few counts of this clone. J is TRBJ2-7 and V is TRBV11-3; maybe TRBD2 (5 bases). The CDR3 runs to 11 residues. V lost 6 bases and J 6 bases, leaving 9 bases between the germline ends. The germline V gene has CDR1 SGHNT and CDR2 YENEEA. CDR3 bases: TGTGCCAGCAGGGATGCGGGCGAGCAGTACTTC. This encodes CASRDAGEQYF.

This chain connects TRBV7-9 to TRBJ1-2, with TRBD1 identical over 7 bases. Germline V gene data show CDR1 as SEHNR and CDR2 as FQNEAQ (reference sequence). Trimming cost V 2 bases and J 3 bases; bases outside gene matches: 6. This CDR3 has 15 amino acids. CDR3 sequence reads: CASSLSGTAYYGYTF. Written as DNA, the CDR3 is TGTGCCAGCAGCTTATCCGGGACAGCTTACTATGGCTACACCTTC.

Note on this clone: The sample holds other DNA sequences that translate to the same CDR3. This chain connects TRBV4-1 to TRBJ2-7, with TRBD1 matching 8 bases. CDR1 MGHRA and CDR2 YSYEKL come from the germline V gene. The CDR3 covers 15 residues. Trimming took 1 base from V and 5 from J; bases not matched to a gene: 7. Written as DNA, the CDR3 is TGCGCCAGCAGCCAAGTTAGGGACAGGAGGGACGAGCAGTACTTC. It translates to CASSQVRDRRDEQYF.

The chain is built from TRBV5-4 and TRBJ1-4; 7 positions agree with TRBD1. CDR3 length: 14 residues. V shed 4 bases, J shed 3 bases, and the junction held 3 bases outside the gene matches. Germline CDR1 SGHNT, CDR2 YYREEE (reference sequence). The CDR3 coding sequence is TGTGCCAGCAGCGGGGGACAGTCTAATGAAAAACTGTTTTTT. As protein: CASSGGQSNEKLFF.